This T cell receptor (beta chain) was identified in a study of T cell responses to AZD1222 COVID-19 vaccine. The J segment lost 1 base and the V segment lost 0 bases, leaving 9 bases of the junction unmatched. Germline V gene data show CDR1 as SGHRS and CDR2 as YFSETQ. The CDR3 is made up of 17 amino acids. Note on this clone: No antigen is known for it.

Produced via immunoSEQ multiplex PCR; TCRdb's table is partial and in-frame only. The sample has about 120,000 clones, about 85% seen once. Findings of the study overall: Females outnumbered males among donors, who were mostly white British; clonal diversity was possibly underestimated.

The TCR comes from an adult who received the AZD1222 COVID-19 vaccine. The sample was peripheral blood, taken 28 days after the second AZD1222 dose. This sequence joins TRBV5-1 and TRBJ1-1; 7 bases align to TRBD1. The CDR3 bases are TGCGCCAGCAGCTTGGACCGAACAGGGGTACGGAACACTGAAGCTTTCTTT. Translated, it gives CASSLDRTGVRNTEAFF.